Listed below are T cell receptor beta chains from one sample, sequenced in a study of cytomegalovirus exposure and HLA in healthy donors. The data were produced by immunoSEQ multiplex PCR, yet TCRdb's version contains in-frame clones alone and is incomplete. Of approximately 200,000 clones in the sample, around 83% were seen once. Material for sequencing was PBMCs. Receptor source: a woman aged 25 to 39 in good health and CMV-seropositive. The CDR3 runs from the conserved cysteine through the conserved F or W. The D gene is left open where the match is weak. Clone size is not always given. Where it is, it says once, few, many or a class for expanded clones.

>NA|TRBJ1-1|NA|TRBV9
CASSVGDADTEAFF
TGTGCCAGCAGCGTAGGAGACGCGGACACTGAAGCTTTCTTT
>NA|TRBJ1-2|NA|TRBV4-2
CASSQEGGDFNYGYTF
TGTGCCAGCAGCCAAGAAGGGGGTGATTTTAACTATGGCTACACCTTC
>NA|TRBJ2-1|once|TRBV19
CASSITGMDNEQFF
TGTGCCAGTAGTATAACAGGGATGGACAATGAGCAGTTCTTC
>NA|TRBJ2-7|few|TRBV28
CASSQGLGGEQYF
TGTGCCAGCAGCCAGGGTCTGGGGGGAGAGCAGTACTTC
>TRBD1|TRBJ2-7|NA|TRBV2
CASSDFRDRYEQYF
TGTGCCAGCAGTGATTTTAGGGACAGGTACGAGCAGTACTTC
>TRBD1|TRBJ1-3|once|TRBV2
CATYRGAGNTIYF
TGTGCCACATACAGGGGGGCTGGAAACACCATATATTTT
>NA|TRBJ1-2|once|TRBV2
CASRRTEDYGYTF
TGTGCCAGCAGACGGACAGAAGACTATGGCTACACCTTC
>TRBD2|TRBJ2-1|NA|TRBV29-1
CSAATSGSYNEQFF
TGCAGCGCCGCGACTAGCGGGAGCTACAATGAGCAGTTCTTC
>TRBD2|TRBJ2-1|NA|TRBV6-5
CASSYQAGGPYNEQFF
TGTGCCAGCAGTTACCAAGCGGGAGGGCCGTACAATGAGCAGTTCTTC
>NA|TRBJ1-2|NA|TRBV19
CASSISGDSLTNYGYTF
TGTGCCAGTAGTATTTCGGGCGACAGCCTCACTAACTATGGCTACACCTTC
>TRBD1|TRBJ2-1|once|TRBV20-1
CSVLPGGFF
TGCAGTGTTCTCCCAGGGGGGTTCTTC
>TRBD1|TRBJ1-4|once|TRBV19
CASLGTGGFLPNEKLFF
TGTGCCAGTCTAGGGACAGGGGGGTTTTTACCTAATGAAAAACTGTTTTTT